The present entry profiles one T cell receptor (beta chain) with its context. These data come from a study of immune evolution from preneoplasia to lung adenocarcinoma. Germline values: CDR1 SGHRS, CDR2 YFSETQ. V lost 0 bases and J 0 bases, leaving 7 bases between the germline ends. The CDR3 length is 16 residues. Assay: immunoSEQ multiplex PCR; the TCRdb copy retains only in-frame clones and omits some. The sample shows approximately 6,600 clones, about three quarters of them seen only once. Resections took place in Japan or China from the mid-2010s to the late 2010s. Input material: FFPE minimally invasive lung adenocarcinoma tissue. This clonotype was sampled from a person aged 60-80 years with lung adenocarcinoma. This chain links TRBV5-1 with TRBJ2-6, with D maybe TRBD2 (6 bases). The CDR3 reads CASSLVGGSGANVLTF. In DNA, the CDR3 is TGCGCCAGCAGCTTGGTCGGGGGCTCTGGGGCCAACGTCCTGACTTTC.